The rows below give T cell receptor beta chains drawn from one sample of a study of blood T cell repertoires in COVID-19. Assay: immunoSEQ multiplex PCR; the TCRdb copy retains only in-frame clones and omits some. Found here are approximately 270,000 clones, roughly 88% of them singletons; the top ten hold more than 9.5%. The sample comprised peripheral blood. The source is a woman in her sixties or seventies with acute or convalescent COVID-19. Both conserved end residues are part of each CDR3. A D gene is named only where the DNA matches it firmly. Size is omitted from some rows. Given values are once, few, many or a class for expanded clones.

CDR3: CATSTTGSSYNEQFF; DNA: TGTGCCACCAGCACGACGGGGAGCTCCTACAATGAGCAGTTCTTC; V: TRBV15; J: TRBJ2-1; D: .; size: few
CDR3: CASSAWRGGSYEQYF; DNA: TGTGCCAGTAGTGCGTGGAGGGGTGGCTCCTACGAGCAGTACTTC; V: TRBV19; J: TRBJ2-7; D: .; size: .
CDR3: CARGGSGGDNEQFF; DNA: TGTGCCCGCGGGGGTAGCGGGGGAGACAATGAGCAGTTCTTC; V: TRBV2; J: TRBJ2-1; D: TRBD2; size: .
CDR3: CATSAGQGIPYEQYF; DNA: TGTGCCACCAGTGCAGGTCAGGGAATCCCCTACGAGCAGTACTTC; V: TRBV24-1; J: TRBJ2-7; D: .; size: .
CDR3: CATSGWPRQGGSPLHF; DNA: TGTGCCACCAGCGGCTGGCCTCGACAGGGGGGTTCACCCCTCCACTTT; V: TRBV15; J: TRBJ1-6; D: TRBD1; size: once
CDR3: CASSLKGGDTQYF; DNA: TGTGCCAGCAGCTTGAAAGGGGGCGATACGCAGTATTTT; V: TRBV5-4; J: TRBJ2-3; D: TRBD1; size: .
CDR3: CASSQLYPGTEAFF; DNA: TGTGCCAGCAGCCAACTTTACCCGGGGACTGAAGCTTTCTTT; V: TRBV3-1/TRBV3-2; J: TRBJ1-1; D: .; size: .
CDR3: CASGLAGSNEQFF; DNA: TGTGCCAGCGGGCTAGCGGGGTCGAATGAGCAGTTCTTC; V: TRBV5-4; J: TRBJ2-1; D: TRBD2; size: .
CDR3: CASKQGGGQETQYF; DNA: TGTGCCAGCAAACAGGGCGGGGGGCAAGAGACCCAGTACTTC; V: TRBV11-2; J: TRBJ2-5; D: TRBD2; size: .
CDR3: CASSRQGANNEQFF; DNA: TGTGCCAGCAGCCGACAGGGGGCAAATAATGAGCAGTTCTTC; V: TRBV9; J: TRBJ2-1; D: TRBD1; size: .
CDR3: CASSRRLAGGTYEQYF; DNA: TGTGCCAGTAGTAGAAGACTAGCGGGGGGGACCTACGAGCAGTACTTC; V: TRBV19; J: TRBJ2-7; D: TRBD2; size: .
CDR3: CATATPERAETQYF; DNA: TGTGCCACCGCCACCCCGGAGCGGGCAGAGACCCAGTACTTC; V: TRBV10-3; J: TRBJ2-5; D: .; size: once
CDR3: CASSFSHSTDTQYF; DNA: TGTGCCAGCAGTTTCAGTCACAGCACAGATACGCAGTATTTT; V: TRBV6-6; J: TRBJ2-3; D: .; size: .
CDR3: CASSDAGGRETQYF; DNA: TGTGCCAGCAGTGATGCGGGGGGCAGGGAGACCCAGTACTTC; V: TRBV6-1; J: TRBJ2-5; D: TRBD2; size: .
CDR3: CATSGEFGQPQHF; DNA: TGTGCCACTTCAGGGGAGTTTGGTCAGCCCCAGCATTTT; V: TRBV7-9; J: TRBJ1-5; D: .; size: .
CDR3: CASSEADYSGNTIYF; DNA: TGTGCCAGCAGTGAAGCTGACTACTCTGGAAACACCATATATTTT; V: TRBV6-1; J: TRBJ1-3; D: .; size: .
CDR3: CASSPGTGTGPRTQYF; DNA: TGTGCCAGCAGCCCTGGGACCGGGACAGGCCCAAGGACCCAGTACTTC; V: TRBV6-2/TRBV6-3; J: TRBJ2-5; D: TRBD1; size: .
CDR3: CASSSNQPQHF; DNA: TGTGCCAGCAGCTCTAATCAGCCCCAGCATTTT; V: TRBV5-8; J: TRBJ1-5; D: .; size: few
CDR3: CATAQGVGTGELFF; DNA: TGTGCCACCGCACAGGGGGTCGGGACCGGGGAGCTGTTTTTT; V: TRBV19; J: TRBJ2-2; D: TRBD1; size: once
CDR3: CASSGAPFYGYTF; DNA: TGTGCCAGCAGCGGGGCGCCTTTCTATGGCTACACCTTC; V: TRBV11-2; J: TRBJ1-2; D: .; size: .
CDR3: CASSESRQPQHF; DNA: TGTGCCAGCAGTGAATCCCGTCAGCCCCAGCATTTT; V: TRBV2; J: TRBJ1-5; D: .; size: .
CDR3: CATSARQASGAFF; DNA: TGTGCCACCAGCGCCCGGCAGGCGTCCGGAGCTTTCTTT; V: TRBV15; J: TRBJ1-1; D: .; size: .
CDR3: CASSPRDFRQFF; DNA: TGTGCCAGCAGCCCCCGGGATTTTCGGCAGTTCTTC; V: TRBV9; J: TRBJ2-1; D: .; size: once
CDR3: CASSRRGQSQETQYF; DNA: TGTGCCAGCAGCCGCCGGGGACAGTCACAAGAGACCCAGTACTTC; V: TRBV3-1/TRBV3-2; J: TRBJ2-5; D: TRBD1; size: .
CDR3: CASSLRSRGTGELFF; DNA: TGTGCCAGCAGCTTGCGTTCTCGGGGCACCGGGGAGCTGTTTTTT; V: TRBV11-2; J: TRBJ2-2; D: .; size: .
CDR3: CASGWNPTSDEQFF; DNA: TGTGCCAGCGGCTGGAATCCTACTAGCGATGAGCAGTTCTTC; V: TRBV18; J: TRBJ2-1; D: TRBD2; size: .
CDR3: CAISESGGNQPQHF; DNA: TGTGCCATCAGTGAGTCGGGAGGCAATCAGCCCCAGCATTTT; V: TRBV10-3; J: TRBJ1-5; D: .; size: few
CDR3: CASSQFAGGPNTQYF; DNA: TGCGCCAGCAGCCAATTTGCGGGGGGGCCCAACACGCAGTATTTT; V: TRBV4-1; J: TRBJ2-3; D: TRBD2; size: .
CDR3: CASSGQGKRQPQHF; DNA: TGTGCCAGCAGCGGCCAGGGAAAAAGACAGCCCCAGCATTTT; V: TRBV2; J: TRBJ1-5; D: .; size: few
CDR3: CASSPQGETQYF; DNA: TGTGCCAGCAGTCCGCAGGGGGAGACCCAGTACTTC; V: TRBV6-5; J: TRBJ2-5; D: .; size: .
CDR3: CASSLVTGSGNTIYF; DNA: TGTGCCAGCAGCCTCGTAACAGGCTCTGGAAACACCATATATTTT; V: TRBV7-6; J: TRBJ1-3; D: .; size: .
CDR3: CASSLEVGQGGSPLHF; DNA: TGTGCCAGCAGCTTGGAGGTGGGACAGGGGGGTTCACCCCTCCACTTT; V: TRBV5-4; J: TRBJ1-6; D: TRBD1; size: .
CDR3: CASSLGGGETQYF; DNA: TGTGCCAGCAGTTTGGGGGGAGGAGAGACCCAGTACTTC; V: TRBV28; J: TRBJ2-5; D: .; size: .
CDR3: CASSFGAKAFF; DNA: TGTGCCAGCAGCTTCGGAGCCAAAGCTTTCTTT; V: TRBV13; J: TRBJ1-1; D: .; size: .
CDR3: CASSEAEGDTQYF; DNA: TGTGCCAGCAGTGAAGCGGAGGGGGATACGCAGTATTTT; V: TRBV6-1; J: TRBJ2-3; D: .; size: .
CDR3: CASRGETGELFF; DNA: TGTGCCAGCCGAGGAGAGACGGGGGAGCTGTTTTTT; V: TRBV5-4; J: TRBJ2-2; D: .; size: .
CDR3: CASSRPGQGMQTQYF; DNA: TGTGCCAGCAGTCGCCCGGGACAGGGGATGCAGACCCAGTACTTC; V: TRBV6-5; J: TRBJ2-5; D: TRBD1; size: .
CDR3: CASSEANRGLGYTF; DNA: TGTGCCAGCAGTGAAGCGAACAGGGGACTCGGCTACACCTTC; V: TRBV6-1; J: TRBJ1-2; D: TRBD1; size: .
CDR3: CASSSGTSSYNEQFF; DNA: TGTGCCAGCTCATCCGGGACTAGCTCCTACAATGAGCAGTTCTTC; V: TRBV18; J: TRBJ2-1; D: TRBD2; size: once
CDR3: CASSRLSDYEQYF; DNA: TGTGCCAGCAGTCGCCTGAGTGACTACGAGCAGTACTTC; V: TRBV3-1/TRBV3-2; J: TRBJ2-7; D: .; size: .
CDR3: CASSSTGRKDRAFF; DNA: TGTGCCAGCAGCTCTACAGGCCGAAAAGACCGAGCTTTCTTT; V: TRBV7-3; J: TRBJ1-1; D: .; size: .
CDR3: CASSDRGLVGNTIYF; DNA: TGTGCCAGCAGTGATCGAGGACTGGTGGGAAACACCATATATTTT; V: TRBV6-1; J: TRBJ1-3; D: .; size: few